The 14 T cell receptor beta chains below come from one sample, sequenced in a study of OX40 agonist ivuxolimab in advanced cancers. This table comes from immunoSEQ multiplex PCR, and its TCRdb copy is limited to in-frame clones, with some not included. Of more than 60,000 clones listed, around 87% were seen once; the top ten hold roughly 0.22%. The sample here was CD4+ or CD8+ T cells sorted from blood, taken in a trial of the OX40 agonist ivuxolimab. The receptors originated from an adult with an advanced solid tumor such as melanoma, head and neck, liver or kidney cancer.

The chain links TRBV11-2 to TRBJ2-3; 7 bases agree with TRBD2. Germline CDR1 is SGHAT and CDR2 is FQNNGV. The trim removed 3 bases at V and 4 bases at J, leaving 16 bases unmatched. This CDR3 is built from 18 residues. In DNA form, the CDR3 reads TGTGCCAGCAGCTTTAGGGGAGGGGACTCCCAGTCGGCAGATACGCAGTATTTT. Its translation is CASSFRGGDSQSADTQYF. The variable domain in full, with the rest retrieved from reference TRBV11-2 and TRBJ2-3, is EAGVAQSPRYKIIEKRQSVAFWCNPISGHATLYWYQQILGQGPKLLIQFQNNGVVDDSQLPKDRFSAERLKGVDSTLKIQPAKLEDSAVYLCASSFRGGDSQSADTQYFGPGTRLTVL.

This chain links TRBV7-2 with TRBJ2-5, with 8 bases lining up with TRBD1. Unmatched junction bases numbered 10, after V lost 5 bases and J lost 5 bases. Germline V gives CDR1 SGHTA, CDR2 FQGNSA. The CDR3 covers 15 residues. The CDR3 DNA reads TGTGCCAGCAGCGCCTGGGCAGGGGGCGAGGAGACCCAGTACTTC. Protein sequence: CASSAWAGGEETQYF.

J is TRBJ1-5 and V is TRBV19; a possible D gene is TRBD1 (5 bases). CDR3 length: 13 residues. CDR1 LNHDA and CDR2 SQIVND come from the germline V gene (reference sequence). V lost 6 bases and J 3 bases, leaving 9 bases between the germline ends. The CDR3: CASRRQSNQPQHF. The CDR3 DNA sequence: TGTGCCAGTAGACGACAGTCCAATCAGCCCCAGCATTTT.

The chain carries TRBV6-5 and TRBJ2-1; 10 bases agree with TRBD2. The CDR3 loop spans 13 amino acids. Germline CDR1 reads MNHEY; CDR2 reads SVGAGI. V gave up 6 bases and J gave up 8 bases; unmatched junction bases: 4. The CDR3 bases are TGTGCCAGCAGGGCTAGCGGGAGCGATGAGCAGTTCTTC. This encodes CASRASGSDEQFF.

The gene calls are TRBV28 and TRBJ1-3; 7 bases line up with TRBD1. Looked up from germline, CDR1 is MDHEN and CDR2 is SYDVKM. The CDR3 covers 16 residues. J gave up 0 bases and V 4 bases, and 6 bases lay outside the gene matches. In DNA, the CDR3 is TGTGCCAGCAGTTCGGGACAGTATGTCTCTGGAAACACCATATATTTT. This encodes CASSSGQYVSGNTIYF.

This rearrangement joins TRBV6-6 to TRBJ2-7, with D possibly TRBD2 on 7 matching bases. V was trimmed by 0 bases and J by 2 bases, leaving 11 bases between them. The CDR3 length is 15 residues. In germline, CDR1 is MNHNY, CDR2 SVGAGI (reference sequence). CDR3 sequence: CASSYSGGGTYEQYF. The CDR3 DNA follows: TGTGCCAGCAGTTACTCGGGAGGGGGTACCTACGAGCAGTACTTC.

The rearrangement links TRBV5-1 to TRBJ2-3; 12 nucleotides align to TRBD2. The germline V gene encodes CDR1 SGHRS and CDR2 YFSETQ. This CDR3 comprises 17 residues. Trimming took 4 bases from V and 4 from J; bases not matched to a gene: 10. For the CDR3, the DNA is TGCGCCAGCAGCGCCGGCGCTAGCGGGAGGGGGCCAGATACGCAGTATTTT. As protein: CASSAGASGRGPDTQYF.

The rearrangement uses TRBV7-7 and TRBJ1-1; no reliable D call. This CDR3 is built from 14 residues. CDR1 is SSHAT, CDR2 FNYEAQ, per germline (reference sequence). Trimming shortened V by 3 bases and J by 5 bases, and 13 bases separated the two germline ends. The CDR3 loop is CASSFSGFETEAFF. The CDR3 coding sequence is TGTGCCAGCAGCTTTAGCGGATTTGAAACTGAAGCTTTCTTT.

The gene calls are TRBV6-1 and TRBJ1-5; TRBD1 aligns across 7 bases. V shed 8 bases, J shed 7 bases, and the junction held 11 bases outside the gene matches. CDR1 is MNHNS and CDR2 is SASEGT in the germline V gene. The CDR3 has 14 residues. CDR3: CASLAQGGSQPQHF. The CDR3 DNA is TGTGCCAGCCTCGCCCAGGGGGGGTCCCAGCCCCAGCATTTT.

The chain carries TRBV7-2 and TRBJ2-1; 8 bases are shared with TRBD2. Germline trimming cut 5 bases from V and 8 bases from J; bases unmatched to any gene: 14. Germline values: CDR1 SGHTA, CDR2 FQGNSA. The CDR3 is made up of 16 amino acids. DNA of the CDR3: TGTGCCAGCAGCACCCTGACGGGAGGGCCTTCGTATGAGCAGTTCTTC. Amino acid sequence: CASSTLTGGPSYEQFF.

This clone was found a few times. The chain combines TRBV11-2 with TRBJ2-1; D is unresolved. The CDR3 covers 13 residues. CDR1 SGHAT and CDR2 FQNNGV come from the germline V gene. Between the trimmed V and J ends, which lost 2 bases and 9 bases, there was a span of 11 bases. The CDR3 loop reads CASSLTQAVEQFF. CDR3 DNA sequence: TGTGCCAGCAGCTTAACGCAAGCAGTTGAGCAGTTCTTC.

The J gene is TRBJ1-3, the V gene TRBV2, with TRBD1 matching 7 bases. The trim removed 6 bases at V and 2 bases at J, leaving 1 base unmatched. CDR1 is SNHLY, CDR2 FYNNEI, per germline. This CDR3 is 13 amino acids long. In DNA, the CDR3 is TGTGCCAGCAGGGGACAGACTGGAAACACCATATATTTT. Protein sequence: CASRGQTGNTIYF.

The rearrangement joins TRBV4-1 to TRBJ2-3; no definite D call. V dropped 3 bases and J dropped 6 bases, with 10 bases sitting between them. Germline CDR1 MGHRA, CDR2 YSYEKL. The CDR3 is 13 amino acids. The CDR3 protein is CASSHAGVDTQYF. In DNA, the CDR3 is TGCGCCAGCAGCCACGCAGGAGTGGATACGCAGTATTTT.

The gene calls are TRBV15 and TRBJ1-1, with TRBD1 matching over 12 bases. Germline values: CDR1 LNHNV, CDR2 YYDKDF (reference sequence). With V trimmed by 3 bases and J by 4 bases, 6 bases remained unmatched. The CDR3 spans 16 residues. CDR3 coding DNA: TGTGCCACCAGCAGGGGACAGGGGGCCCCGGGCACTGAAGCTTTCTTT. This sequence encodes CATSRGQGAPGTEAFF.